This TCR beta chain was identified in a study of blood T cell repertoires in COVID-19. Background on the study: The samples span acute and convalescent COVID-19 from the United States, Italy and Spain. T cells, B-cell-depleted T cells, or PBMCs provided the cDNA or gDNA that served as material.

The CDR3 is made up of 11 amino acids. From germline, CDR1 is DFQATT and CDR2 SNEGSKA (reference sequence). V was trimmed by 3 bases and J by 9 bases, leaving 11 bases between them. In the study's own analysis: By means of reference gene primer amplification, nucleated cell counts were estimated. Method: immunoSEQ multiplex PCR; TCRdb's copy keeps in-frame clones and lacks some. V and J calls and clone size follow that table, whereas D and trimming were derived from the DNA. The repertoire holds 70,000 to 95,000 clones, with around four fifths as singletons. What was sequenced was peripheral blood. This clonotype was sampled from a human donor in a cohort sampled during active COVID-19. V usage is TRBV20-1 and J usage is TRBJ1-1; no clear D gene. The CDR3 region is CSASSSPQAFF. CDR3 nucleotides: TGCAGTGCTAGTAGTAGCCCTCAAGCTTTCTTT.